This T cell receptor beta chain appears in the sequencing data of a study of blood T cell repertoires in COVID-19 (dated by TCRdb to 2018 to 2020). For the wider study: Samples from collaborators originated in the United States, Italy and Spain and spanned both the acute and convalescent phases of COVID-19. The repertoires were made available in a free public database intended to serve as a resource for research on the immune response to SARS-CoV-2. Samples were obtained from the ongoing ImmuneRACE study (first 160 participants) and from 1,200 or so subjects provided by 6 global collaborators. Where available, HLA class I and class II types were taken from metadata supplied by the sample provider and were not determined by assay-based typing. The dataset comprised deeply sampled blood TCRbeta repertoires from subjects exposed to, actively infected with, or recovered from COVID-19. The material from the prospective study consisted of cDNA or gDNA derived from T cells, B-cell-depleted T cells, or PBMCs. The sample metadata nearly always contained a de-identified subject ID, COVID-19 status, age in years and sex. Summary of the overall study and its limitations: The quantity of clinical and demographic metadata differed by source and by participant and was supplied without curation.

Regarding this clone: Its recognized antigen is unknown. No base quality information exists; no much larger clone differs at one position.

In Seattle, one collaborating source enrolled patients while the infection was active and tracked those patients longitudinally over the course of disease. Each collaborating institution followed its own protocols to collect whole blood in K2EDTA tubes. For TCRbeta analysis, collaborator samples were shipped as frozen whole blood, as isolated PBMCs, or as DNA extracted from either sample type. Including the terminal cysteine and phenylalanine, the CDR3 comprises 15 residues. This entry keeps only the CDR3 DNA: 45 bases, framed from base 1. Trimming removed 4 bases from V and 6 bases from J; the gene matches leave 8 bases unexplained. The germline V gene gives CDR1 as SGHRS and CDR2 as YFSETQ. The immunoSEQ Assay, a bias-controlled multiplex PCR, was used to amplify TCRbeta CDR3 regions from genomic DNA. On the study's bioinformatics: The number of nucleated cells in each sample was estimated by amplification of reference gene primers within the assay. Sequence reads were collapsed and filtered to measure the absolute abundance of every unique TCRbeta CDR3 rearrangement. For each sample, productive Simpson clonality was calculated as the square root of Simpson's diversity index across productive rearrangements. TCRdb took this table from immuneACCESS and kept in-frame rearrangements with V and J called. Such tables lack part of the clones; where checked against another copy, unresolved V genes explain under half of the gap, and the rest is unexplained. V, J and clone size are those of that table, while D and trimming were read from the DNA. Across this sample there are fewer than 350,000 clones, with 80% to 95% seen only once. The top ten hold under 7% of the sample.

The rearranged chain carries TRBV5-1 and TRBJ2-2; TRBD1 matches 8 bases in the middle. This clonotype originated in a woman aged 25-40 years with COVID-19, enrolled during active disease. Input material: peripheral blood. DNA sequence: TGCGCCAGCAGCCGGACAGGGCAGGTCGCCGGGGAGCTGTTTTTT. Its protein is CASSRTGQVAGELFF.